Following are 7 T cell receptor beta chains from one sample sequenced in a study of blood T cells in healthy people across ages. Next came a second PCR, run for roughly 6 to 11 cycles, which used a sample-barcoded 5' primer along with a J-beta primer mix. TCRdb fed the 5' RACE reads into MiXCR, producing one record per CDR3 protein. Here the sample spans about 1.5 million distinct CDR3 sequences, approximately 43% being singletons. Input material: blood. These receptors all come from a woman aged 18-29 years in good health.

The J gene is TRBJ1-4, the V gene TRBV6-5; possible D gene TRBD1, 5 bases. Trimming removed 6 bases from V and 8 bases from J, with 16 bases in between. The CDR3 extends over 14 amino acids. Per the germline V gene, CDR1 is MNHEY and CDR2 is SVGAGI. CDR3 nucleotides: TGTGCCAGCAGCCCGGGACTAAACCAGGAAAAACTGTTTTTT. It specifies CASSPGLNQEKLFF.

CDR3 protein: CASSQGGYQPQHF. The CDR3, as DNA: TGCGCCAGCAGCCAAGGGGGGTATCAGCCCCAGCATTTT. The chain carries TRBV4-1 and TRBJ1-5; possibly TRBD1 for D (5 bases). In germline, CDR1 is MGHRA, CDR2 YSYEKL. The V end was cut by 1 base, the J end by 5 bases, with 6 bases between. This CDR3 has 13 residues.

The J gene is TRBJ2-5, the V gene TRBV7-2; 9 bases map to TRBD1. This CDR3 spans 16 amino acids. The V gene's germline CDR1 is SGHTA and CDR2 FQGNSA. V lost 5 bases to trimming and J lost 6 bases; unmatched junction nucleotides: 13. CDR3 residues: CASSTLGTGNRKTQYF. The CDR3 coding sequence is TGTGCCAGCAGCACTCTCGGGACAGGGAATAGGAAGACCCAGTACTTC.

The genes are TRBV9 and TRBJ1-6; tentatively, D is TRBD1 (6 bases). This CDR3 is built from 18 residues. V was cut by 4 bases and J by 6 bases, with 23 bases left in between. CDR1 and CDR2 from the germline V gene are SGDLS and YYNGEE. The CDR3 loop is CASSPRGRGPVGNSPLHF. CDR3 DNA sequence: TGTGCCAGCAGCCCTAGGGGTCGGGGGCCGGTCGGTAATTCACCCCTCCACTTT.

Remarks on this clonotype: This may come from a read error, since a much larger clone is one base off. The chain uses TRBV10-3 and TRBJ2-1, with 7 bases identical to TRBD1. The CDR3 has 14 residues. Germline-derived CDR1 and CDR2 are ENHRY and SYGVKD. CDR3 amino acids: CVISEGWTGGEQFF. For the CDR3, the DNA is TGTGTCATCAGTGAGGGATGGACAGGTGGTGAGCAGTTCTTC.

The chain has TRBV12-3 or TRBV12-4 and TRBJ1-5; 7 bases align to TRBD1. This CDR3 spans 13 amino acids. Unmatched junction bases numbered 9, after V lost 2 bases and J lost 14 bases. The CDR3 is CASSLTQGGGEHF. Here the CDR3 DNA reads TGTGCCAGCAGTTTAACCCAGGGGGGGGGAGAGCATTTT.

The chain is built from TRBV7-2 and TRBJ2-7; no definite D call. With 5 bases removed from V and 0 bases from J, the gap between germline ends came to 8 bases. The CDR3 runs to 13 residues. Germline-derived CDR1 and CDR2 are SGHTA and FQGNSA. DNA for the CDR3: TGTGCCAGCAGCCATGGGCCCTCCTACGAGCAGTACTTC. Translated: CASSHGPSYEQYF.